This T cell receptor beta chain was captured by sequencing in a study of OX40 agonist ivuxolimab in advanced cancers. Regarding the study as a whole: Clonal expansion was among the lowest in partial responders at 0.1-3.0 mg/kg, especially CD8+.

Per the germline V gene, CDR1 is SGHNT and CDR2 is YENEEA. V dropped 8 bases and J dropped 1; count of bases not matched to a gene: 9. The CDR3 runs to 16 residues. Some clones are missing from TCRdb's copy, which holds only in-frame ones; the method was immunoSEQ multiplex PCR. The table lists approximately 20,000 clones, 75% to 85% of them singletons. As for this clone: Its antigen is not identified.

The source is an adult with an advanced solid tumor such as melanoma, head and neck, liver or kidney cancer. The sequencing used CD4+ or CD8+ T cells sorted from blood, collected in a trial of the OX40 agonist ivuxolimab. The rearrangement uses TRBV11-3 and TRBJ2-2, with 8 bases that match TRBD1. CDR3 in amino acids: CASGKQGDVNTGELFF. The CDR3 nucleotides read TGTGCCAGCGGAAAACAGGGGGATGTGAACACCGGGGAGCTGTTTTTT.